This TCR beta chain was observed in a study of shared clonotypes between healthy human individuals. Clones were read by immunoSEQ multiplex PCR, and TCRdb kept only the in-frame ones, dropping some. The table shows approximately 1,500,000 clones, with approximately 96% occurring only once. The CDR3 consists of 13 residues. Trimming took 6 bases from V and 0 from J, leaving 6 bases between them. The V gene's germline CDR1 is SGDLS and CDR2 YYNGEE. The study separated CD4+ cells into CD45RA+ naive and CD45RA-negative memory subsets. The V call is TRBV9, the J call TRBJ2-2; D is ambiguous. The TCR sequence derives from a man aged 30-40 years in good health. Sequencing was done on a sample of naive CD4+ T cells sorted from blood. Subset here: CD45RA+ positively selected. The CDR3 loop reads CASNSPNTGELFF. CDR3 coding DNA: TGTGCCAGCAATAGCCCGAACACCGGGGAGCTGTTTTTT.